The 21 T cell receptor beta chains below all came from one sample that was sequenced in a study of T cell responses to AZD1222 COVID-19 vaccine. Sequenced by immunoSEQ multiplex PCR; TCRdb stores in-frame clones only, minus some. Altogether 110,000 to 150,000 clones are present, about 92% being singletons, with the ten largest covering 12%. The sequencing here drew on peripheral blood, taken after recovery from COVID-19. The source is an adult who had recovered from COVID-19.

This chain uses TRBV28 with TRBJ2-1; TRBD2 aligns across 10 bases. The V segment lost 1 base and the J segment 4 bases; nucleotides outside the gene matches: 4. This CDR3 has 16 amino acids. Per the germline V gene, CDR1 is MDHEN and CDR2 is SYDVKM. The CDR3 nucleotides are TGTGCCAGCAGTTTATTAACTAGCGGGACTTACAATGAGCAGTTCTTC. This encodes CASSLLTSGTYNEQFF.

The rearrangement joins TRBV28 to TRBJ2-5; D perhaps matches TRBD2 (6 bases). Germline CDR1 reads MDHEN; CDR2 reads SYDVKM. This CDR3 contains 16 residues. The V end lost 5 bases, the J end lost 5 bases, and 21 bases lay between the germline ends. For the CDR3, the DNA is TGTGCCAGCAGTCCCGGAGGGCTGAAAAATGTGGAGACCCAGTACTTC. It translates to CASSPGGLKNVETQYF.

In nucleotides, the CDR3 is TGTGCCAGCAGTGAAAATAGCGGGAGTTTGAATGAGCAGTTCTTC. Residues: CASSENSGSLNEQFF. The chain has TRBV6-1 and TRBJ2-1; the match to TRBD2 covers 9 bases. This CDR3 has 15 amino acids. V lost 2 bases, J lost 7 bases, and 6 bases stayed unmatched. Per the germline V gene, CDR1 is MNHNS and CDR2 is SASEGT.

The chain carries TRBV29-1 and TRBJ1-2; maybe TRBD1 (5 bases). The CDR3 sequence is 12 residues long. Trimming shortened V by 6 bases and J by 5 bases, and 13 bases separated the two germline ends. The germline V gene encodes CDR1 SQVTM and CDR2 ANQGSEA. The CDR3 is CSVRQGLYGYTF. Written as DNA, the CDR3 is TGCAGCGTGAGGCAGGGACTATATGGCTACACCTTC.

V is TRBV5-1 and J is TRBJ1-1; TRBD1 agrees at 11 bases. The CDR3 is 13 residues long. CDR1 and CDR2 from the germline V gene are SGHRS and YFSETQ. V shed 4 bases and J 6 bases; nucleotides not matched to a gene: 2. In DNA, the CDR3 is TGCGCCAGCAGCAAGGGACAGGGGGCTGAAGCTTTCTTT. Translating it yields CASSKGQGAEAFF.

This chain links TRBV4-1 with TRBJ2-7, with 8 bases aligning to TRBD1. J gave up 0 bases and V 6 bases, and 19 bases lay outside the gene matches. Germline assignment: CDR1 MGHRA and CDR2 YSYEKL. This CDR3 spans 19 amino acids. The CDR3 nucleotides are TGCGCCAGCAGTCGGGCAATCGGCCAGGGGGCCTACAACTCCTACGAGCAGTACTTC. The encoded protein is CASSRAIGQGAYNSYEQYF.

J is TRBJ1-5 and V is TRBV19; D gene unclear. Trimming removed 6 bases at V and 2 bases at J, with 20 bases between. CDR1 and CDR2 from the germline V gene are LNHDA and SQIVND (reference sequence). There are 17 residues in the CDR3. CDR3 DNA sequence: TGTGCCAGTAGGATTTCGGGGTGGGGAGGGCGCAATCAGCCCCAGCATTTT. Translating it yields CASRISGWGGRNQPQHF.

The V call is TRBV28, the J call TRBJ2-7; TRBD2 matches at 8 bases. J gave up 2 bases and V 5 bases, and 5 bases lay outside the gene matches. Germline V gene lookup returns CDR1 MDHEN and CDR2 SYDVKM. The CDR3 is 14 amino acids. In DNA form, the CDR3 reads TGTGCCAGCAGTCCGGGAGGGAGGGCCTACGAGCAGTACTTC. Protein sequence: CASSPGGRAYEQYF.

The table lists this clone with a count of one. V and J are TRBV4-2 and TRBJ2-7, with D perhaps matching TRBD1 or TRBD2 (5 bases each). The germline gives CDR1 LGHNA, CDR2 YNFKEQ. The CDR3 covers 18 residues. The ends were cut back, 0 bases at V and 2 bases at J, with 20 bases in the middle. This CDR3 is CASSQEIVPGPPPYEQYF. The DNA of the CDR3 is TGTGCCAGCAGCCAAGAAATCGTCCCGGGACCGCCCCCCTACGAGCAGTACTTC.

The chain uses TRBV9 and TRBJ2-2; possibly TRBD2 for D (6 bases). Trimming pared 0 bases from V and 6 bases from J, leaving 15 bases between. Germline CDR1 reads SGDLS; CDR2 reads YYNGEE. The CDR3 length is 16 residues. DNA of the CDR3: TGTGCCAGCAGCGTAGCGGGCGGGATGGGGGCCGGGGAGCTGTTTTTT. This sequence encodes CASSVAGGMGAGELFF.

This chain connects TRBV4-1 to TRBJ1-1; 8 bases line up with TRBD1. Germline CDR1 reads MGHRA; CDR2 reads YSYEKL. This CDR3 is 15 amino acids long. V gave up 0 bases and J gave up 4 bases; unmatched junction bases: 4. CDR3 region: CASSQDDRGRTEAFF. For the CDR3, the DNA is TGCGCCAGCAGCCAAGATGACAGGGGACGCACTGAAGCTTTCTTT.

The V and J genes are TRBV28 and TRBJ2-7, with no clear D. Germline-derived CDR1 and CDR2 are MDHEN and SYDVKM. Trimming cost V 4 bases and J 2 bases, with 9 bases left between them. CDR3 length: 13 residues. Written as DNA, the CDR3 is TGTGCCAGCAGTTCGAACACCCCCTACGAGCAGTACTTC. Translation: CASSSNTPYEQYF.

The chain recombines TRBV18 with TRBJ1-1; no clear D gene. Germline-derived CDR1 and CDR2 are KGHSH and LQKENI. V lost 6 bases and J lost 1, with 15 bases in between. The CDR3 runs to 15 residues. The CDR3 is CASSPNTVKNTEAFF. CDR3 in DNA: TGTGCCAGCTCCCCTAACACAGTTAAGAACACTGAAGCTTTCTTT. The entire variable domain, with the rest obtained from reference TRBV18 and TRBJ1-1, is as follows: NAGVMQNPRHLVRRRGQEARLRCSPMKGHSHVYWYRQLPEEGLKFMVYLQKENIIDESGMPKERFSAEFPKEGPSILRIQQVVRGDSAAYFCASSPNTVKNTEAFFGQGTRLTVV.

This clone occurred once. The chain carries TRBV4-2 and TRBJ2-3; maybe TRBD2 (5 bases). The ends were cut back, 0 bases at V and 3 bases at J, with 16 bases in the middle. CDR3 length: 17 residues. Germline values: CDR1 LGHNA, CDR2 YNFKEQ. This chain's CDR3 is CASSQDSAGSRTDTQYF. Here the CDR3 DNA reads TGTGCCAGCAGCCAAGATTCGGCGGGTTCCCGGACAGATACGCAGTATTTT.

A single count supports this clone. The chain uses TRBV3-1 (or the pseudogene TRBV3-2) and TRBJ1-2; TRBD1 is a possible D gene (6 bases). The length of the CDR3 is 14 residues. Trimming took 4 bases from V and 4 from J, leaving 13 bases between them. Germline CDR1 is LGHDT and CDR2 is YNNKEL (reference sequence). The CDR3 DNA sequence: TGTGCCAGCAGCCCGCGGGGGCTCGGCTATGGCTACACCTTC. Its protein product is CASSPRGLGYGYTF.

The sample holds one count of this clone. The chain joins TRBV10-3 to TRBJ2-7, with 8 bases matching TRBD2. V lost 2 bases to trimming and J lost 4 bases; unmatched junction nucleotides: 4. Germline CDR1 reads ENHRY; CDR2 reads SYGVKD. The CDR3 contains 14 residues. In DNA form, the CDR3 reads TGTGCCATCAGTGAGGGTCTAGCGGGTTACGAGCAGTACTTC. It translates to CAISEGLAGYEQYF.

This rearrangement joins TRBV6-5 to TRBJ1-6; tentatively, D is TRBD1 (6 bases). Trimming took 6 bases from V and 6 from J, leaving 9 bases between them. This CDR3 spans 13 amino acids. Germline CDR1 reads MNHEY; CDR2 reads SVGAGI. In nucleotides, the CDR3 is TGTGCCAGCAGACAGGGCTCTAATTCACCCCTCCACTTT. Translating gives CASRQGSNSPLHF.

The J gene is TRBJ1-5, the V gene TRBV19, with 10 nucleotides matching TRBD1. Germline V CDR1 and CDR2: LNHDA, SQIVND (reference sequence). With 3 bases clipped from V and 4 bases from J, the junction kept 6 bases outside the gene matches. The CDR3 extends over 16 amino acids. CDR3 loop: CASSIKSDRGNQPQHF. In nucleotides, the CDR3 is TGTGCCAGTAGTATTAAGTCGGACAGGGGGAATCAGCCCCAGCATTTT.

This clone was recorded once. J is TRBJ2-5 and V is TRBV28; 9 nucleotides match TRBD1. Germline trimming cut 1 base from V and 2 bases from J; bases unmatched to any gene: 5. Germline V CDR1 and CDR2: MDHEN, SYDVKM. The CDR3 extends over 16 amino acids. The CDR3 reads CASSLLLGTGQETQYF. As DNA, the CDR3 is TGTGCCAGCAGTTTATTACTAGGGACAGGGCAAGAGACCCAGTACTTC.

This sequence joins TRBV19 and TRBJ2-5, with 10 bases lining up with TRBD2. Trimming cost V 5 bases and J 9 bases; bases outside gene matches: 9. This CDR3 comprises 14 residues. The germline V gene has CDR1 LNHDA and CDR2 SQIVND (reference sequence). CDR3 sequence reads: CASSAHQGLAAQYF. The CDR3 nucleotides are TGTGCCAGTAGTGCCCACCAAGGACTAGCGGCCCAGTACTTC. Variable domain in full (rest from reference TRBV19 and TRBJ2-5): DGGITQSPKYLFRKEGQNVTLSCEQNLNHDAMYWYRQDPGQGLRLIYYSQIVNDFQKGDIAEGYSVSREKKESFPLTVTSAQKNPTAFYLCASSAHQGLAAQYFGPGTRLLVL.

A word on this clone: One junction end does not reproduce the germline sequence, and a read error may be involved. CDR3 bases: TGTGCCAGCAGTTTATCCATATACCGGACGGGTGCTAAAGAAAAACTGTTTTTT. Protein: CASSLSIYRTGAKEKLFF. The genes are TRBV27 and TRBJ1-4; no clear D. The CDR3 extends over 18 amino acids. Germline V gives CDR1 MNHEY, CDR2 SMNVEV (reference sequence).